The 3 T cell receptor beta chains presented below share a single source sample, sequenced in a study of beta chain features in type 1 diabetes. Study observations and caveats: Shorter TCRB CDR3s, moderately but significantly so, marked every one of the four CD4+ subsets in Type 1 diabetes patients.

Antigens of these TCRs are unknown. What was sequenced were expressed TCRB transcripts, since all of the isolated RNA had been reverse transcribed. Profiled with immunoSEQ multiplex PCR; TCRdb holds only in-frame clones, not every one. The table includes 200,000 to 300,000 clones, 14% detected once. The sequencing sample was made of naive CD4+ T cells from blood. The receptors originated from a man aged 30 to 45 with type 1 diabetes.

This clone was recorded a few times. The chain links TRBV11-2 to TRBJ2-7; 7 nucleotides match TRBD2. The CDR3 has 13 residues. Looked up from germline, CDR1 is SGHAT and CDR2 is FQNNGV. J was trimmed by 3 bases and V by 3 bases; bases with no gene match: 2. The CDR3 loop reads CASSLAGVYEQYF. CDR3 nucleotides: TGTGCCAGCAGCTTGGCGGGAGTCTACGAGCAGTACTTC.

This clone was observed a handful of times. This rearrangement joins TRBV4-1 to TRBJ1-5, with D possibly TRBD1 on 5 matching bases. V was cut by 4 bases and J by 3 bases, with 19 bases left in between. CDR3 length: 17 residues. Germline V gene sequence: CDR1 MGHRA, CDR2 YSYEKL. Written as DNA, the CDR3 is TGCGCCAGCAGCCTTATCCAAGGGGCGGGGAACAATCAGCCCCAGCATTTT. Translating gives CASSLIQGAGNNQPQHF.

The genes are TRBV5-1 and TRBJ2-7; D unresolved. V was cut by 4 bases and J by 0 bases, with 8 bases left in between. The CDR3 contains 13 residues. CDR1 is SGHRS and CDR2 is YFSETQ in the germline V gene. The CDR3 DNA is TGCGCCAGCAGCGCTGTCGGCTCCTACGAGCAGTACTTC. The encoded protein is CASSAVGSYEQYF.